A selection of T cell receptor beta chains follows, all from one sample in a study of shared clonotypes between healthy human individuals. The repertoire was sequenced with immunoSEQ multiplex PCR; TCRdb's copy has only in-frame clones and lacks some. The sample lists 2 million to 2.5 million clones, around 95% occurring once. The sequenced material came from naive CD4+ T cells sorted from blood. These receptors were taken from a man aged 18 to 29 in good health. Each CDR3 is given without its conserved first and last residue.

v_call,cdr3_aa
TRBV7-2,ASSLGPGTGGIGYT
TRBV19,ASSMGYAEQY
TRBV27,ASSLAPWGSSYNSPLH
TRBV18,ASSPGLARETQY
TRBV6-6,ASRVRDTGPQH
TRBV7-9,ASSTGSVNEQF
TRBV19,ASSTQGRELF
TRBV6-6,ASTQGGGKTNEKLF
TRBV11-2,ASSPGTVETQY
TRBV2,ASSEGGRGISPLH
TRBV5-1,ASSLAALPYEQY
TRBV4-2,ASSPFPGQGAYEQY
TRBV6-1,ASSEGAGTGVSYEQY
TRBV28,ASRLQGSVAF